The present T cell receptor (beta chain) was sequenced within a study of T cell responses to AZD1222 COVID-19 vaccine. Study-wide findings and caveats: Seropositive status at baseline applied to only six AZD1222 recipients. Females made up more of the donors, who were largely white British, and clonal diversity may have come out too low. The repertoires were collected only after the peak T cell response.

CDR1 and CDR2 from the germline V gene are MDHEN and SYDVKM. V shed 3 bases and J shed 8 bases, with 10 bases lying between them. This CDR3 has 12 residues. The protocol was immunoSEQ multiplex PCR, while the TCRdb copy is restricted to in-frame clones and leaves out a portion. The table has 150,000 or so clones, about 91% seen once. On this clone: Its antigen is not identified.

The V gene is TRBV28, the J gene TRBJ1-2, with D unclear. This clonotype originated in an adult who received the AZD1222 COVID-19 vaccine. The starting material was peripheral blood, obtained 28 days after the second AZD1222 dose. The CDR3 DNA reads TGTGCCAGCAGTTTTTCGACTAGGGGCTACACCTTC. It yields the protein CASSFSTRGYTF.